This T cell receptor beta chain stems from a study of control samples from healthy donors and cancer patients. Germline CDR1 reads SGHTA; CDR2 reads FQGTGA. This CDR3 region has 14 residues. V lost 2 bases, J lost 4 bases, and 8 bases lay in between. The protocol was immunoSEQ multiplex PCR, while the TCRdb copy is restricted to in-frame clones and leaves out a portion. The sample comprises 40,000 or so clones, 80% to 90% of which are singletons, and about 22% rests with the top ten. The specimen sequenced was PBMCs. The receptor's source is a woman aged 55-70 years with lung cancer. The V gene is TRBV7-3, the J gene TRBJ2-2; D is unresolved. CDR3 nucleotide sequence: TGTGCCAGCAGCTTATCCCCTTTCACCGGGGAGCTGTTTTTT. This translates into CASSLSPFTGELFF.